This entry lists 2 T cell receptor beta chains sequenced from one sample in a study of CD8 T cells in Susac syndrome. The RNA input was 0.5 to 1 ug, and it was reverse transcribed with random hexamers. TCRdb reanalysed the immunoSEQ multiplex PCR reads using MiXCR and keeps one entry per CDR3 protein. This table has about 22,000 distinct CDR3 sequences, around 92% appearing once. Sequenced: CD8+ T cells from PBMCs. These receptors originate from a human donor in good health.

The gene calls are TRBV7-2 and TRBJ1-6, with unresolved D. In germline, CDR1 is SGHTA, CDR2 FQGNSA. This CDR3 spans 14 amino acids. V lost 5 bases to trimming and J lost 10 bases, with 15 bases between them. The CDR3 region is CASSPSLGWSPLHF. CDR3 nucleotides: TGTGCCAGCAGCCCCAGTCTTGGGTGGTCACCCCTCCACTTT.

The rearrangement joins TRBV6-6 to TRBJ1-2; unclear D gene. Germline CDR1 MNHNY, CDR2 SVGAGI (reference sequence). This CDR3 spans 15 amino acids. The ends were cut back, 7 bases at V and 6 bases at J, with 21 bases in the middle. The CDR3 spells CASTVTLVSRDGYTF. The CDR3 DNA reads TGTGCCAGCACCGTTACGTTAGTGAGTCGCGATGGCTACACCTTC.